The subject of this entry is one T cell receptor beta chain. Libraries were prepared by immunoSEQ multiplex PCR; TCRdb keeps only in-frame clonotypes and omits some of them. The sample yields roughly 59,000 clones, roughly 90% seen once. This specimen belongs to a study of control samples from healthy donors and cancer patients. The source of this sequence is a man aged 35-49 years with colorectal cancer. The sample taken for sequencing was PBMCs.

DNA of the CDR3: TGTGCCAGCAGCTTGGAGGGGGCTAAAGGGTACTTC. Translating gives CASSLEGAKGYF. The rearrangement links TRBV5-6 to TRBJ2-4; TRBD1 aligns across 7 bases. Trimming removed 0 bases from V and 15 bases from J; junction bases left unmatched: 6. CDR1 and CDR2 (germline): SGHDT, YYEEEE. This CDR3 region has 12 residues. Supplemented by reference TRBV5-6 and TRBJ2-4, the full variable domain reads DAGVTQSPTHLIKTRGQQVTLRCSPKSGHDTVSWYQQALGQGPQFIFQYYEEEERQRGNFPDRFSGHQFPNYSSELNVNALLLGDSALYLCASSLEGAKGYFGAGTRLSVL.